The T cell receptor beta chain under discussion was sequenced for a study of blood T cell repertoires in COVID-19. Study as a whole: Donors in the United States, Italy and Spain gave samples during acute or convalescent COVID-19.

This clone was recorded once. Germline loops: CDR1 SGHAT, CDR2 FQNNGV. Trimming cost V 2 bases and J 0 bases; bases outside gene matches: 3. This CDR3 has 16 residues. Per the original methods: Estimation of nucleated cell counts was performed using reference gene primer amplification. The protocol was immunoSEQ multiplex PCR, while the TCRdb copy is restricted to in-frame clones and leaves out a portion. D and trimming were read from the DNA, whereas the V and J calls and clone size are those reported in that table. The sample lists approximately 150,000 clones; 65% to 85% were seen once. This receptor was taken from a man between 65 and 85 years old who had been exposed to COVID-19. This chain connects TRBV11-2 to TRBJ2-3; 9 positions agree with TRBD1. The sequencing sample was made of PBMCs or T cells enriched from blood (not recorded which). The CDR3 region has the DNA TGTGCCAGCAGCTTAACACAGGGGGCTAGCACAGATACGCAGTATTTT. Its protein product is CASSLTQGASTDTQYF.